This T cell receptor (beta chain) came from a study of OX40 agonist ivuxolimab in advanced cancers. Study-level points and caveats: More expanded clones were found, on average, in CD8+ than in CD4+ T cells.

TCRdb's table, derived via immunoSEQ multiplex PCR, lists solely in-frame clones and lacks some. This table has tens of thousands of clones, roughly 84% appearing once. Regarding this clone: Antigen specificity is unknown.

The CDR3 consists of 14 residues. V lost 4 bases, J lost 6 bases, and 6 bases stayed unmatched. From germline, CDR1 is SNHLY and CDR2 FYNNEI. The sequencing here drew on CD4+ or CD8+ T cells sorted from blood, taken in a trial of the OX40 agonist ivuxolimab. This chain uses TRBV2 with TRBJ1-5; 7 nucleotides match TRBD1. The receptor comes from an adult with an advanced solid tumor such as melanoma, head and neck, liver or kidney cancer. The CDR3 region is CASSGQGGRQPQHF. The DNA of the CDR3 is TGTGCCAGCAGTGGACAGGGTGGGCGTCAGCCCCAGCATTTT.